This entry is about one TCR beta chain. V lost 6 bases, J lost 5 bases, and 10 bases lay in between. Germline assignment: CDR1 SNHLY and CDR2 FYNNEI. This CDR3 spans 12 amino acids. The data were taken from a study of blood T cell repertoires in COVID-19. In the study overall: Samples of COVID-19 (acute and convalescent) were obtained from the United States, Italy and Spain. Sample material is recorded as cDNA or gDNA derived from T cells, B-cell-depleted T cells, or PBMCs.

As processed by the authors: Reference gene primers were amplified, and this amplification served to estimate nucleated cell counts. TCRdb's copy holds only in-frame clones and misses some; the assay was immunoSEQ multiplex PCR. For V, J and clone size, that table is used; D and trimming come from the DNA. Among about 190,000 clones listed, less than 85% were seen once. The chain employs TRBV2 and TRBJ1-1, with TRBD1 as a possible D gene (5 bases). The receptor's source is a woman aged 50 to 65 with acute or convalescent COVID-19. The sample comprised peripheral blood. The CDR3 loop is CASSTGVTEAFF. In nucleotides, the CDR3 is TGTGCCAGCAGCACAGGAGTTACTGAAGCTTTCTTT.